This T cell receptor (beta chain) was identified during a study of early stage breast cancer tumors. Per germline, CDR1 SGHRS and CDR2 YFSETQ. The CDR3 is made up of 16 amino acids. J gave up 6 bases and V 0 bases, and 8 bases lay outside the gene matches. With regard to this clone: Its antigen is not known.

Whole-study findings and limits: Enriched TCRB sequences shared across patients were mostly commonly generated sequences.

Measured with immunoSEQ multiplex PCR; TCRdb has only the in-frame clones, and not every one. The table includes fewer than 25,000 clones, roughly 64% detected once. The sequence was collected from a person in their sixties or seventies with breast cancer. This rearrangement joins TRBV5-1 to TRBJ2-1, with 8 bases matching TRBD2. The sequenced material came from breast tumor tissue. The CDR3 DNA sequence: TGCGCCAGCAGCTTGGTCCCCACTAGCGGCGCCAATGAGCAGTTCTTC. It is translated as CASSLVPTSGANEQFF.